A single sample gave rise to the 24 T cell receptor beta chains below, sequenced in a study of blood T cells in healthy people across ages. A J-beta primer mix and a sample-barcoded 5' primer were used in a second PCR of about 6 to 12 cycles. Each CDR3 protein gets one entry after TCRdb re-called the 5' RACE reads with MiXCR. The sample has 1.2 million to 1.5 million distinct CDR3 sequences; approximately 59% are singletons. Sequences were obtained from blood. These receptors all come from a man between 18 and 29 years old in good health.

This clonotype was seen a few times. This chain joins TRBV4-1 and TRBJ2-5; 8 bases fit TRBD1. This CDR3 spans 15 amino acids. The trim removed 2 bases at V and 3 bases at J, leaving 5 bases unmatched. The germline gives CDR1 MGHRA, CDR2 YSYEKL. This CDR3 is CASSQTGTGEETQYF. The CDR3 DNA reads TGCGCCAGCAGCCAAACCGGGACAGGTGAAGAGACCCAGTACTTC.

V usage is TRBV4-1 and J usage is TRBJ2-1; no definite D call. The V gene's germline CDR1 is MGHRA and CDR2 YSYEKL. V was cut by 6 bases and J by 4 bases, with 4 bases left in between. CDR3 length: 11 amino acids. CDR3 DNA: TGCGCCAGCAGGTTGTACAATGAGCAGTTCTTC. It translates to CASRLYNEQFF.

V usage is TRBV29-1 and J usage is TRBJ2-3, with TRBD2 as a possible D gene (6 bases). CDR3 length: 12 amino acids. V lost 7 bases and J lost 6, with 14 bases in between. Germline V gene data show CDR1 as SQVTM and CDR2 as ANQGSEA. The CDR3 DNA reads as TGCAGCGCCTTAAGCGGGTTGGATACGCAGTATTTT. Encoded protein: CSALSGLDTQYF.

The CDR3 DNA follows: TGCAGTGCTAGAGATCGAGGAGCGGGACGCTCCTACGAGCAGTACTTC. Its translation is CSARDRGAGRSYEQYF. The rearrangement joins TRBV20-1 to TRBJ2-5; 7 nucleotides agree with TRBD2. The closer fit of TRBJ2-7 to the DNA end suggests the J call may be wrong. The germline V gene encodes CDR1 DFQATT and CDR2 SNEGSKA (reference sequence). The CDR3 loop spans 16 amino acids.

This clonotype has a single count. At one of its ends the junction is not consistent with the germline gene, which may arise from a read error. The chain couples TRBV6-5 to TRBJ2-1; D is possibly TRBD1 (5 bases). Germline V gives CDR1 MNHEY, CDR2 SVGAGI. The CDR3 totals 11 residues. For the CDR3, the DNA is TGTGCCAGCAGTTTGGACAATAAGCAGTTCTTC. It encodes CASSLDNKQFF.

The chain combines TRBV3-1 with TRBJ1-2; 9 bases map to TRBD1. Trimming removed 3 bases from V and 7 bases from J; junction bases left unmatched: 6. The CDR3 is 14 residues long. Per the germline V gene, CDR1 is LGHDT and CDR2 is YNNKEL (reference sequence). The CDR3 reads CASSHRTGVCGYTF. The DNA for the CDR3 is TGTGCCAGCAGCCATAGGACAGGGGTATGTGGCTACACCTTC.

The CDR3 region is CASSKEPGQVSYKEQYF. CDR3 bases: TGTGCCAGCAGTAAGGAACCGGGACAGGTCTCCTACAAGGAGCAGTACTTC. This chain uses TRBV6-1 with TRBJ2-7; 8 nucleotides align to TRBD1. Germline-derived CDR1 and CDR2 are MNHNS and SASEGT. The trim removed 5 bases at V and 7 bases at J, leaving 19 bases unmatched. This CDR3 spans 17 amino acids.

The rearrangement uses TRBV5-1 and TRBJ2-4, with TRBD2 as a possible D gene (6 bases). Matching the DNA end better, TRBJ2-7 makes the J call doubtful. From germline, CDR1 is SGHRS and CDR2 YFSETQ. This CDR3 spans 17 amino acids. The CDR3: CASSFSGGGSSTYEQYF. For the CDR3, the DNA is TGCGCCAGCAGCTTTAGCGGAGGCGGATCTAGTACCTACGAGCAGTACTTC.

This rearrangement joins TRBV20-1 to TRBJ2-1; 14 bases line up with TRBD2. The CDR3 sequence is 16 residues long. CDR1 DFQATT and CDR2 SNEGSKA come from the germline V gene (reference sequence). The J segment lost 8 bases and the V segment lost 4 bases, leaving 10 bases of the junction unmatched. In nucleotides, the CDR3 is TGCAGTGCTAACCGACTAGCGGGAGGGCCCCGGGATGAGCAGTTCTTC. It is translated as CSANRLAGGPRDEQFF.

V gene TRBV28 combines with J gene TRBJ1-1; 7 bases line up with TRBD1. With 3 bases clipped from V and 13 bases from J, the junction kept 8 bases outside the gene matches. Germline V gene data show CDR1 as MDHEN and CDR2 as SYDVKM. This CDR3 spans 12 amino acids. CDR3 sequence: CASSLDRFGVFF. The CDR3 DNA reads TGTGCCAGCAGTTTGGACAGGTTTGGGGTTTTCTTT.

The rearrangement links TRBV4-1 to TRBJ2-6, with a weak D call TRBD1 (5 bases). The CDR3 runs 17 residues. Per the germline V gene, CDR1 is MGHRA and CDR2 is YSYEKL. With 0 bases removed from V and 0 bases from J, the gap between germline ends came to 9 bases. The CDR3 DNA sequence: TGCGCCAGCAGCCAAGATCGACAGAACTCTGGGGCCAACGTCCTGACTTTC. Translating it yields CASSQDRQNSGANVLTF.

The rearrangement joins TRBV6-2 or TRBV6-3 to TRBJ1-2; 7 bases line up with TRBD1. V shed 7 bases, J shed 3 bases, and the junction held 2 bases outside the gene matches. The CDR3 length is 12 residues. The V gene's germline CDR1 is MNHEY and CDR2 SVGEGT. CDR3 residues: CASTTGDYGYTF. The DNA for the CDR3 is TGTGCCAGCACAACAGGGGACTATGGCTACACCTTC.

The rearrangement joins TRBV11-2 to TRBJ2-5; perhaps D is TRBD1 or TRBD2 (5 bases each). Trimming removed 5 bases from V and 5 bases from J, with 18 bases in between. Looked up from germline, CDR1 is SGHAT and CDR2 is FQNNGV. The CDR3 sequence is 15 residues long. The chain's CDR3 is CASSLSPGTKETQYF. CDR3 coding DNA: TGTGCCAGCAGCCTCTCTCCTGGGACCAAGGAGACCCAGTACTTC.

The genes are TRBV6-5 and TRBJ2-5; D is unclear. This CDR3 comprises 13 residues. V was cut by 2 bases and J by 11 bases, with 15 bases left in between. The germline V gene encodes CDR1 MNHEY and CDR2 SVGAGI. CDR3 sequence: CASSYGEYNEQYF. Written as DNA, the CDR3 is TGTGCCAGCAGTTACGGTGAATACAATGAGCAGTACTTC.

The genes are TRBV25-1 and TRBJ2-7; D uncertain. From germline, CDR1 is MGHDK and CDR2 SYGVNS. The V end was cut by 8 bases, the J end by 2 bases, with 13 bases between. The CDR3 sequence is 13 residues long. CDR3 sequence: CASLEGPTYEQYF. CDR3 coding DNA: TGTGCCAGCCTTGAAGGTCCGACCTACGAGCAGTACTTC.

V is TRBV18 and J is TRBJ2-3; 9 bases match TRBD2. This CDR3 region has 16 residues. The V gene's germline CDR1 is KGHSH and CDR2 LQKENI. After removal of 3 bases from V and 2 bases from J, the junction contained 6 bases not matched to a gene. DNA for the CDR3: TGTGCCAGCTCACCCATAGCGGGAGCGACCACAGATACGCAGTATTTT. It specifies CASSPIAGATTDTQYF.

V is TRBV27 and J is TRBJ2-5; D gene ambiguous. The J call could be wrong; TRBJ2-7 is a better fit for the DNA end. CDR1 and CDR2 (germline): MNHEY, SMNVEV (reference sequence). There are 15 residues in the CDR3. The CDR3 loop is CASSCGFGSSYEQYF. The CDR3 DNA sequence: TGTGCCAGCAGTTGCGGCTTCGGTAGCTCCTACGAGCAGTACTTC.

This chain joins TRBV10-3 and TRBJ1-4; 8 bases are a match to TRBD1. V was clipped by 2 bases and J by 8 bases; unmatched bases: 1. The germline CDR1 and CDR2 sequences are ENHRY and SYGVKD. The CDR3 sequence is 13 residues long. The CDR3 nucleotides read TGTGCCATCAGTGAGGACAGGGGAGAAAAACTGTTTTTT. Its translation is CAISEDRGEKLFF.

Written as DNA, the CDR3 is TGTGCCTCCACCATACAGTCCTATAATTCACCCCTCCACTTT. It encodes CASTIQSYNSPLHF. The V call is TRBV10-3, the J call TRBJ1-6; unclear D gene. The germline V and J ends were trimmed by 11 bases and 1 base, with 12 bases remaining between them. This CDR3 has 14 amino acids. The germline V gene encodes CDR1 ENHRY and CDR2 SYGVKD.

The chain uses TRBV2 and TRBJ2-2, with D unclear. Germline values: CDR1 SNHLY, CDR2 FYNNEI. The V end was cut by 2 bases, the J end by 6 bases, with 7 bases between. The CDR3 has 13 residues. Here the CDR3 reads CASSETMAGELFF. In DNA, the CDR3 is TGTGCCAGCAGTGAAACTATGGCCGGGGAGCTGTTTTTT. Based on the CDR3 plus reference TRBV2 and TRBJ2-2, the full variable domain is EPEVTQTPSHQVTQMGQEVILRCVPISNHLYFYWYRQILGQKVEFLVSFYNNEISEKSEIFDDQFSVERPDGSNFTLKIRSTKLEDSAMYFCASSETMAGELFFGEGSRLTVL.

The chain links TRBV6-5 to TRBJ2-1; no firm D call. Looked up from germline, CDR1 is MNHEY and CDR2 is SVGAGI. The CDR3 is 12 residues long. Trimming pared 6 bases from V and 8 bases from J, leaving 11 bases between. The DNA for the CDR3 is TGTGCCAGCAGCATTAGTGGGTATGAGCAGTTCTTC. This translates into CASSISGYEQFF.

This chain connects TRBV6-2 or TRBV6-3 to TRBJ2-1; D is unresolved. The CDR3 sequence is 15 residues long. Trimming removed 7 bases from V and 1 base from J, with 14 bases in between. Germline V gene lookup returns CDR1 MNHEY and CDR2 SVGEGT. The CDR3 sequence: CASTPGWGSYNEQFF. Written as DNA, the CDR3 is TGTGCCAGCACCCCTGGGTGGGGTTCCTACAATGAGCAGTTCTTC.

This chain uses TRBV5-1 with TRBJ2-7, with 7 positions matching TRBD1. In germline, CDR1 is SGHRS, CDR2 YFSETQ. The CDR3 runs to 17 residues. V lost 1 base and J lost 3; bases outside the gene matches: 13. CDR3 protein: CASSLLVPLTGSYEQYF. In DNA, the CDR3 is TGCGCCAGCAGCTTGTTAGTCCCATTGACAGGGAGCTACGAGCAGTACTTC.

The chain uses TRBV20-1 and TRBJ2-5; no definite D call. The germline gives CDR1 DFQATT, CDR2 SNEGSKA (reference sequence). With 4 bases removed from V and 1 base from J, the gap between germline ends came to 19 bases. The CDR3 contains 16 residues. The CDR3 nucleotides are TGCAGTGCTAACCCCTCCGCTTCCGGTCCCCAAGAGACCCAGTACTTC. Translated: CSANPSASGPQETQYF.